The sequence of this TCR beta chain was determined in a study of beta chain features in type 1 diabetes. General study points: Cells with high TCR expression could be over-represented by cDNA sequencing.

Of note for this clone: Its antigen is undetermined.

What was sequenced were expressed TCRB transcripts, since all of the isolated RNA had been reverse transcribed. Assay: immunoSEQ multiplex PCR; the TCRdb copy retains only in-frame clones and omits some. The sample has approximately 15,000 clones, around two fifths seen once. The CDR3 runs to 13 residues. V dropped 3 bases and J dropped 4 bases, with 9 bases sitting between them. In germline, CDR1 is SGHTA, CDR2 FQGNSA. Input material: stem cell memory CD4+ T cells from blood. This TCR derives from a woman aged 40 to 50 in good health. The rearrangement uses TRBV7-2 and TRBJ1-2; D is unresolved. The CDR3 is CASSFPAVYGYTF. The DNA for the CDR3 is TGTGCCAGCAGCTTCCCCGCGGTCTATGGCTACACCTTC.